These T cell receptor beta chains were read from a single sample in a study of control samples from healthy donors and cancer patients. Some clones are missing from TCRdb's copy, which holds only in-frame ones; the method was immunoSEQ multiplex PCR. The profile shows fewer than 130,000 clones, 70% to 90% of them singletons. Sequenced sample: PBMCs. These receptors all stem from a woman aged 60-75 years with lung cancer. The CDR3 runs from the conserved cysteine through the conserved F or W. D genes are given only for firm matches. Some rows have no size entry. The others give once, few or many, or a class for an expanded clone.

d_call | j_call | clone_size | v_call | cdr3_nt | cdr3_aa
TRBD1 | TRBJ1-3 | . | TRBV3-1/TRBV3-2 | TGTGCCAGCAGCCAAGACCTTGGACAGGCCCTCGTCCGAACCATATATTTT | CASSQDLGQALVRTIYF
TRBD1 | TRBJ1-2 | . | TRBV29-1 | TGCAGCGTTGAAGATCCTTATGGGACAGGGGACTATGGCTACACCTTC | CSVEDPYGTGDYGYTF
TRBD1 | TRBJ2-5 | . | TRBV2 | TGTGCCAGGGGGGGGACAGGGAAAACCCAGTACTTC | CARGGTGKTQYF
. | TRBJ1-2 | once | TRBV30 | TGTGCCTGGAGTGTACAAACAGCGTATGGCTACACCTTC | CAWSVQTAYGYTF
. | TRBJ1-1 | . | TRBV6-5 | TGTGCCAGCAGTAGGGGGGCGGGGAGCACTGAAGCTTTCTTT | CASSRGAGSTEAFF
TRBD1 | TRBJ1-2 | once | TRBV7-2 | TGTGCCAGCAGCTTAGGACAGGGAGGATCGGGAGGCTACACCTTC | CASSLGQGGSGGYTF
TRBD1 | TRBJ1-2 | once | TRBV18 | TGTGCCAGCTCATACGTACAGGGGGCCGACTATGGCTACACCTTC | CASSYVQGADYGYTF
. | TRBJ1-1 | . | TRBV2 | TGTGCCAGCAGTGACACAGGGACTATTGGAGCTTTCTTT | CASSDTGTIGAFF
. | TRBJ1-4 | . | TRBV27 | TGTGCCAGCACCACGGGCTTACAGCATCCTGAAAAACTGTTTTTT | CASTTGLQHPEKLFF
. | TRBJ2-2 | . | TRBV5-8 | TGTGCCAGCAGCTTGGCGATGCATTTGAGCACCGGGGAGCTGTTTTTT | CASSLAMHLSTGELFF
. | TRBJ2-2 | . | TRBV24-1 | TGTGCCACCAGTGACCGGGACACAGCGAACACCGGGGAGCTGTTTTTT | CATSDRDTANTGELFF
. | TRBJ2-5 | . | TRBV5-4 | TGTGCCAGCAGCCCCCCACACACGTCAGAGACCCAGTACTTC | CASSPPHTSETQYF
. | TRBJ2-2 | . | TRBV5-1 | TGCGCCAGCAGTTTAGGGGACGGCACCGGGGAGCTGTTTTTT | CASSLGDGTGELFF
TRBD1 | TRBJ1-5 | . | TRBV7-2 | TGTGCCAGCAGCACACGGACAGGGGCCGGCAGTCAGCCCCAGCATTTT | CASSTRTGAGSQPQHF
TRBD2 | TRBJ2-3 | . | TRBV7-2 | TGTGCCAGCAGCCGGAATCAGCGGGGGGGAGATTCTAGCACAGATACGCAGTATTTT | CASSRNQRGGDSSTDTQYF
TRBD1 | TRBJ2-3 | once | TRBV12-3/TRBV12-4 | TGTGCCAGCAGCACAGGGGGCACAGATACGCAGTATTTT | CASSTGGTDTQYF
. | TRBJ1-3 | . | TRBV5-1 | TGCGCCAGCAGCTTGTCGGGAGACTCTGGAAACACCATATATTTT | CASSLSGDSGNTIYF
TRBD2 | TRBJ2-5 | . | TRBV10-3 | TGTGCCATCAGTGGGTCTAGCGGGGGGGAAGAGACCCAGTACTTC | CAISGSSGGEETQYF
TRBD2 | TRBJ2-3 | . | TRBV7-6 | TGTGCCAGCAGCCTGACTCGGACTAGCGGGGGCCCCACAGATACGCAGTATTTT | CASSLTRTSGGPTDTQYF
. | TRBJ1-1 | . | TRBV6-5 | TGTGCCAGCAGTCCCCGGAGGGACACTGAAGCTTTCTTT | CASSPRRDTEAFF
TRBD1 | TRBJ2-7 | . | TRBV6-5 | TGTGCCAGCACTAGGACAGGGGCCTACGAGCAGTACTTC | CASTRTGAYEQYF
TRBD1 | TRBJ1-5 | . | TRBV2 | TGTGCCAGCAGTGAACAGGGGGCGATAAATCAGCCCCAGCATTTT | CASSEQGAINQPQHF
. | TRBJ1-1 | . | TRBV5-1 | TGCGCCAGCGAGAGGGATAGAGGTACTGAAGCTTTCTTT | CASERDRGTEAFF
. | TRBJ1-1 | once | TRBV25-1 | TGTGCCAGCGGGGTGGGTCGGTCCACTGAAGCTTTCTTT | CASGVGRSTEAFF
TRBD1 | TRBJ2-2 | . | TRBV6-5 | TGTGCCAGCAGGACAGGGATCGACACCGGGGAGCTGTTTTTT | CASRTGIDTGELFF
. | TRBJ1-1 | . | TRBV19 | TGTGCCAGTACCTCGACCGGGATTTTCGAGGGGAACACTGAAGCTTTCTTT | CASTSTGIFEGNTEAFF
TRBD2 | TRBJ2-5 | . | TRBV19 | TGTGCCAGTAGTACTAGCGGACGAGAGACCCAGTACTTC | CASSTSGRETQYF
. | TRBJ2-5 | . | TRBV18 | TGTGCCAGCTCACCCCTGATGAAGGAGACCCAGTACTTC | CASSPLMKETQYF
. | TRBJ1-3 | . | TRBV11-3 | TGTGCCAGCTCGGGAAGAGACCGAAACACCATATATTTT | CASSGRDRNTIYF
. | TRBJ2-1 | . | TRBV3-1/TRBV3-2 | TGTGCCAGCAGCCAAGTTGGGGCACCCGTCGATGAGCAGTTCTTC | CASSQVGAPVDEQFF
. | TRBJ1-5 | . | TRBV10-3 | TGTGCCATCAGTGAAGGAAAGGGGGGGAGACAGCCCCAGCATTTT | CAISEGKGGRQPQHF
TRBD2 | TRBJ2-5 | . | TRBV30 | TGTGCCTGGAGTGGCGGACTAGCGGGAGCTTCAGAGACCCAGTACTTC | CAWSGGLAGASETQYF
. | TRBJ2-3 | once | TRBV2 | TGTGCCAGCAGTGAAGAGGTCATCACAGATACGCAGTATTTT | CASSEEVITDTQYF
. | TRBJ2-5 | once | TRBV3-1/TRBV3-2 | TGTGCCAGCAGCCAAGAGTTGGAGACCCAGTACTTC | CASSQELETQYF
TRBD1 | TRBJ2-7 | . | TRBV29-1 | TGCAGCGTTGAAGGGACAGGGCTCACCGAGCAGTACTTC | CSVEGTGLTEQYF
. | TRBJ2-5 | . | TRBV9 | TGTGCCAGCAGCAGAAGTAGGGACGAAAGGGAGACCCAGTACTTC | CASSRSRDERETQYF
TRBD1 | TRBJ1-1 | . | TRBV4-2 | TGTGCCAGCAGCCAAACAGGGGCCATGAACACTGAAGCTTTCTTT | CASSQTGAMNTEAFF
. | TRBJ2-1 | . | TRBV27 | TGTGCCAGCAGTCCCCGCGCCATCGGTGAGCAGTTCTTC | CASSPRAIGEQFF
. | TRBJ2-7 | . | TRBV13 | TGTGCCAGCAGCTTAAAGTCCTACGAGCAGTACTTC | CASSLKSYEQYF
. | TRBJ2-3 | . | TRBV10-2 | TGCGCCAGCAGGCAAGGCCTAGCGACGACAGATACGCAGTATTTT | CASRQGLATTDTQYF
. | TRBJ1-6 | . | TRBV18 | TGTGCCAGCTCAGGGTCACTGGATAATTCACCCCTCCACTTT | CASSGSLDNSPLHF
. | TRBJ2-5 | . | TRBV7-2 | TGTGCCAGCAGCCCTCACTATCGAGAGACCCAGTACTTC | CASSPHYRETQYF
TRBD1 | TRBJ1-1 | . | TRBV7-9 | TGTGCCAGCAGCCCTACAGGGGGGGAGGCTGAAGCTTTCTTT | CASSPTGGEAEAFF
. | TRBJ1-1 | . | TRBV9 | TGTGCCAGCAGCGAGGACAGCCGGGACACTGAAGCTTTCTTT | CASSEDSRDTEAFF
. | TRBJ1-1 | . | TRBV11-3 | TGTGCCAGCAGCCCGGTTCAGGGTCCCACTGAAGCTTTCTTT | CASSPVQGPTEAFF
. | TRBJ1-3 | . | TRBV5-4 | TGTGCCAGCAGCTTGCAGGGAGCGGGAAACACCATATATTTT | CASSLQGAGNTIYF
. | TRBJ1-6 | . | TRBV30 | TGTGCCTGGAGTGTCGAGGGGGTGGGTTCACCCCTCCACTTT | CAWSVEGVGSPLHF
TRBD2 | TRBJ2-2 | . | TRBV6-5 | TGTGCCAGCAGTTACTCCATAACTAGCGGGAGCGGGGAGCTGTTTTTT | CASSYSITSGSGELFF
TRBD2 | TRBJ2-7 | . | TRBV6-1 | TGTGCCAGCAGTGAAGTCCGACTAGCGGGACGAATTTACGAGCAGTACTTC | CASSEVRLAGRIYEQYF
. | TRBJ1-2 | . | TRBV7-2 | TGTGCCAGCAGCTTAAACCCAGGGGAGGGCTATGGCTACACCTTC | CASSLNPGEGYGYTF
. | TRBJ2-5 | once | TRBV29-1 | TGCAGCGTCGTAGGAGAGACCCAGTACTTC | CSVVGETQYF
. | TRBJ1-3 | . | TRBV5-4 | TGTGCCAGCAGCCCTAATGTTGGGGGCTCTGGAAACACCATATATTTT | CASSPNVGGSGNTIYF
. | TRBJ2-3 | . | TRBV5-1 | TGCGCTGGGGCCCGGGAGAGCGGAGATACGCAGTATTTT | CAGARESGDTQYF
. | TRBJ2-5 | . | TRBV21-1 | TGTGCCAGCAGCGGGGGGACTAGCGGGAGGGCCCGGGAGACCCAGTACTTC | CASSGGTSGRARETQYF